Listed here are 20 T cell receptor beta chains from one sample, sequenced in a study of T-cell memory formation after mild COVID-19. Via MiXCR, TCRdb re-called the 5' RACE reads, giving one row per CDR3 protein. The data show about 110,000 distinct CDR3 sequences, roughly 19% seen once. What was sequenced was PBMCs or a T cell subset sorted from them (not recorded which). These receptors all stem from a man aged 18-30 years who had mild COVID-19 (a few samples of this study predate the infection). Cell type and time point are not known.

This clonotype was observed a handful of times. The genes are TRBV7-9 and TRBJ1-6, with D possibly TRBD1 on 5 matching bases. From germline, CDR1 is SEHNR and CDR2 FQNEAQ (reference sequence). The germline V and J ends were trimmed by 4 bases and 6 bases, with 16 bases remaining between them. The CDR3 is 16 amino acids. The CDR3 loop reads CASSSNRGTGNSPLHF. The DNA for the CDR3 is TGTGCCAGCAGCTCAAATCGGGGGACGGGTAATTCACCCCTCCACTTT.

Written as DNA, the CDR3 is TGTGCCAGCAGTTATAGGGCTAGGTACACTGAAGCTTTCTTT. It encodes CASSYRARYTEAFF. J is TRBJ1-1 and V is TRBV6-5; unclear D gene. This CDR3 contains 14 residues. The ends were cut back, 3 bases at V and 3 bases at J, with 11 bases in the middle. From germline, CDR1 is MNHEY and CDR2 SVGAGI.

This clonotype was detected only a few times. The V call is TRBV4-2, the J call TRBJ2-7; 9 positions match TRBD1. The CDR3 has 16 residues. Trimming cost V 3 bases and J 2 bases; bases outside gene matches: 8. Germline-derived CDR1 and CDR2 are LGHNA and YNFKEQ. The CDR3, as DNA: TGTGCCAGCAGCCAGCCACAGGGGGCTTTTCCCTACGAGCAGTACTTC. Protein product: CASSQPQGAFPYEQYF.

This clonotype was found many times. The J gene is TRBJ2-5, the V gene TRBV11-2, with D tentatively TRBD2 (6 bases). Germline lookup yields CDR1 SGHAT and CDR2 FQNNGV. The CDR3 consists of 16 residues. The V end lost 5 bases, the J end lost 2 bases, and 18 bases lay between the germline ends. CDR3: CASSRGAVGGQETQYF. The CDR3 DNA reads TGTGCCAGCAGCAGGGGAGCGGTGGGAGGACAAGAGACCCAGTACTTC.

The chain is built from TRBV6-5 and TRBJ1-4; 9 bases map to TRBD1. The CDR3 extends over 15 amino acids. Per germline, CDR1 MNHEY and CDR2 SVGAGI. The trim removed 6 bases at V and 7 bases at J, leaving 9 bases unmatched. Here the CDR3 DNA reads TGTGCCAGCAGCCCCCTAACAGGGGGCGGTGAAAAACTGTTTTTT. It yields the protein CASSPLTGGGEKLFF.

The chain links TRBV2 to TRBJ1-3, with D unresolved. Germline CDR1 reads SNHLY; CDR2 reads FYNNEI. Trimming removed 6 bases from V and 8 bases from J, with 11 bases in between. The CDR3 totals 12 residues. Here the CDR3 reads CASSLTRDTIYF. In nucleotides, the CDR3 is TGTGCCAGCAGCCTCACCCGGGACACCATATATTTT.

The CDR3 nucleotides read TGTGCCAGCAGCAGAACCGGGACAGGGTTTTATTCACCCCTCCACTTT. Translating it yields CASSRTGTGFYSPLHF. This chain links TRBV7-2 with TRBJ1-6; 9 nucleotides line up with TRBD1. The V gene's germline CDR1 is SGHTA and CDR2 FQGNSA. The V and J ends lost 5 bases and 8 bases, in that order; junction bases with no gene match: 10. The CDR3 runs 16 residues.

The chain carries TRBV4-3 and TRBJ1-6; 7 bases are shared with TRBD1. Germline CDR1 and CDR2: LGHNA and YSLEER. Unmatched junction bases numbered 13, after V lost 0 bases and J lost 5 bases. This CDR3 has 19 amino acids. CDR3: CASSQDHVRGRADNSPLHF. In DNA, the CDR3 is TGCGCCAGCAGCCAAGATCACGTCAGGGGGAGGGCTGATAATTCACCCCTCCACTTT.

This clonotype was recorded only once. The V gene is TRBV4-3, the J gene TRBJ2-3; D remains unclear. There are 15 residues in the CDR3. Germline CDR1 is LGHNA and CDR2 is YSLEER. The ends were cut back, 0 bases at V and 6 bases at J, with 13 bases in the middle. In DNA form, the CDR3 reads TGCGCCAGCAGCCAAGAGGGAACCCGGTTTGATACGCAGTATTTT. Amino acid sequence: CASSQEGTRFDTQYF.

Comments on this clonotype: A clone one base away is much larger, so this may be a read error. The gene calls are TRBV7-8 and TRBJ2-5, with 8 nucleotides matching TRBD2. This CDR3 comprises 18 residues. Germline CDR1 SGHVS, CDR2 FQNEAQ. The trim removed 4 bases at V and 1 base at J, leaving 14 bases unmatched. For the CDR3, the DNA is TGTGCCAGCAGCTCCCCTAGGAGCGGGGGTCCTAGCCAAGAGACCCAGTACTTC. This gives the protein CASSSPRSGGPSQETQYF.

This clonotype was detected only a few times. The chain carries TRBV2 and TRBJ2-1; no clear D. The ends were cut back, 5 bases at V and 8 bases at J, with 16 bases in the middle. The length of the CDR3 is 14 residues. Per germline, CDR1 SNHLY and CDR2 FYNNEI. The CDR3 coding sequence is TGTGCCAGCAGTATGGGCCAGCGTCTGGATGAGCAGTTCTTC. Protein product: CASSMGQRLDEQFF.

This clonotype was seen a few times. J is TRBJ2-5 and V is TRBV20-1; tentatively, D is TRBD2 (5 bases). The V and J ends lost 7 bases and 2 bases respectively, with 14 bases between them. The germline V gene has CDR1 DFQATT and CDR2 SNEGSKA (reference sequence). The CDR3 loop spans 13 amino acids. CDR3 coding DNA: TGCAGTGTCCGAGCGTCGGGGCAAGAGACCCAGTACTTC. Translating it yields CSVRASGQETQYF.

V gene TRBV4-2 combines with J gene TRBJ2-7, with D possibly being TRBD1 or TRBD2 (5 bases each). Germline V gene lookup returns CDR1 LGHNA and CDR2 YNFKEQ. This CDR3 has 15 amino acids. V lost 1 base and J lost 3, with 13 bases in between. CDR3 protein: CASSQAPGALYEQYV. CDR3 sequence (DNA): TGTGCCAGCAGCCAAGCTCCCGGGGCCCTCTACGAGCAGTACGTC.

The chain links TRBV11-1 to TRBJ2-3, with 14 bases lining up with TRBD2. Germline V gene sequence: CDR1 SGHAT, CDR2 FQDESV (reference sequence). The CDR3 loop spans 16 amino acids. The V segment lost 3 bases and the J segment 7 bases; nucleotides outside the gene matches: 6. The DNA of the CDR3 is TGTGCCAGCAGCTTGACTAGCGGGGGGGCCTGGAATACGCAGTATTTT. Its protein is CASSLTSGGAWNTQYF.

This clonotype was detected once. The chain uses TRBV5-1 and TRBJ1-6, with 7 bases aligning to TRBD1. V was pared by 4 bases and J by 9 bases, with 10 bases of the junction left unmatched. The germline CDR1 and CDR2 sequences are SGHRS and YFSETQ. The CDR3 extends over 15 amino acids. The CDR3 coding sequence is TGCGCCAGCAGCCCGGAGACAGGGTCGTTTTCACCCCTCCACTTT. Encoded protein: CASSPETGSFSPLHF. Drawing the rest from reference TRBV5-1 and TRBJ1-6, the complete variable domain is KAGVTQTPRYLIKTRGQQVTLSCSPISGHRSVSWYQQTPGQGLQFLFEYFSETQRNKGNFPGRFSGRQFSNSRSEMNVSTLELGDSALYLCASSPETGSFSPLHFGNGTRLTVT.

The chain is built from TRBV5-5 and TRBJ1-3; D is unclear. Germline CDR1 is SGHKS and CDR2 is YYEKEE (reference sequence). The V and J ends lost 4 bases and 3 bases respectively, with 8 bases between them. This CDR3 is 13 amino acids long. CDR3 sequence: CASSLPGGNTIYF. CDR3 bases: TGTGCCAGCAGCCTACCCGGTGGAAACACCATATATTTT.

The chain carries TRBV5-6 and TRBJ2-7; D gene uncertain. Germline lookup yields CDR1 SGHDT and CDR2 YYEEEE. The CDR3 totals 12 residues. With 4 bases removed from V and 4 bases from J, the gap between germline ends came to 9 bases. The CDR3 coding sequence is TGTGCCAGCAGCCTTCAGACATACGAGCAGTACGTC. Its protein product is CASSLQTYEQYV.

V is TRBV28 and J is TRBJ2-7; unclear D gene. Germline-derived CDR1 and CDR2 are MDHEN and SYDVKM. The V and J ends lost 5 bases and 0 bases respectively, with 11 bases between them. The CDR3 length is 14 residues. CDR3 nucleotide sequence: TGTGCCAGCAGTGCGGACCGGCTCTCCTACGAGCAGTACGTC. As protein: CASSADRLSYEQYV.

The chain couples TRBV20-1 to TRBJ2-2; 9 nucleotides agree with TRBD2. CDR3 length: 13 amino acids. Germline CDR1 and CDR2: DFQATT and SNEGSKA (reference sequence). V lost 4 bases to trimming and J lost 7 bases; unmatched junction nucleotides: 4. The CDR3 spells CSATLAGYGELFF. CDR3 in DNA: TGCAGTGCTACTCTAGCGGGGTACGGGGAGCTGTTTTTT.

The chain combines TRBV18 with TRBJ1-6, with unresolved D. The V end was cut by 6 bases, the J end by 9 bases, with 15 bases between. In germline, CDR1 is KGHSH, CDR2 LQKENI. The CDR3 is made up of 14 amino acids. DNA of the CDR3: TGTGCCAGCTCGCAATCTACCCAATCTTCACCCCTCCACTTT. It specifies CASSQSTQSSPLHF.